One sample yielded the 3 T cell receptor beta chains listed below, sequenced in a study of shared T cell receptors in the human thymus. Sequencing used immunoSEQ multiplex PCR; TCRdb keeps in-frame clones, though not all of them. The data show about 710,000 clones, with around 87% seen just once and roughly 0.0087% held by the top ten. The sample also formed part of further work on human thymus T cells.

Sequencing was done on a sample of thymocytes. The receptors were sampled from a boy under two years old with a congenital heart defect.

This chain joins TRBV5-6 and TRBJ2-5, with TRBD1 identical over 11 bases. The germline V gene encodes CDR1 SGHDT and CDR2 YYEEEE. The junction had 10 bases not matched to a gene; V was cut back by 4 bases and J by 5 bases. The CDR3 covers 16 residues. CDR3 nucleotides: TGTGCCAGCAGCCTTCGGGACAGGGGGTCTGAGGAGACCCAGTACTTC. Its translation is CASSLRDRGSEETQYF.

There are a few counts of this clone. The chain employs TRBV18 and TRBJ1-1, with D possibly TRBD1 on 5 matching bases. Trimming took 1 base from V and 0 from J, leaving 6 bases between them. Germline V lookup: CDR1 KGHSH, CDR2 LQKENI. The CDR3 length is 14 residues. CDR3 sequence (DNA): TGTGCCAGCTCACCACTGGGGCTGAACACTGAAGCTTTCTTT. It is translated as CASSPLGLNTEAFF. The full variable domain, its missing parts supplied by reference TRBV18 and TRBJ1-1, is NAGVMQNPRHLVRRRGQEARLRCSPMKGHSHVYWYRQLPEEGLKFMVYLQKENIIDESGMPKERFSAEFPKEGPSILRIQQVVRGDSAAYFCASSPLGLNTEAFFGQGTRLTVV.

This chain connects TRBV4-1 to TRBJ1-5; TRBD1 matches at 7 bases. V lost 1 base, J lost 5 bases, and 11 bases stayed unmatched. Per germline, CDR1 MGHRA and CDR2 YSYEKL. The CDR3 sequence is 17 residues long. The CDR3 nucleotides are TGCGCCAGCAGCCAAGGACGCACAGGGGATGGGCATCAGCCCCAGCATTTT. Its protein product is CASSQGRTGDGHQPQHF.